These T cell receptor beta chains were read from a single sample in a study of T cell repertoires in cytomegalovirus infection. TCRdb reanalysed the reads using MiXCR and keeps one entry per CDR3 protein. The table has fewer than 550,000 distinct CDR3 sequences, around a quarter seen once. The sequenced material came from PBMCs. The source is a human donor in good health (CMV status not recorded). Some clones in this sample may be carry-over from other donors' samples. The CDR3 runs from the conserved cysteine through the conserved F or W. A D gene is named only where the DNA matches it firmly. Clone size is not always given. Where it is, it says once, few, many or a class for expanded clones.

j_gene | v_gene | d_gene | abundance | CDR3nt | CDR3aa
TRBJ2-5 | TRBV28 | TRBD1 | . | TGTGCCAGCAGTCTACCCAGACACAGGGGGGAGACCCAGTACTTC | CASSLPRHRGETQYF
TRBJ1-1 | TRBV7-2 | . | many | TGTGCCAGCAGCTTGAGGAGGACAGAAGGTCCGGCTTTCTTT | CASSLRRTEGPAFF
TRBJ2-1 | TRBV7-8 | . | many | TGTGCCAGCAGCCCTACCGTTGTCCCCAATGAGCAGTTCTTC | CASSPTVVPNEQFF
TRBJ2-5 | TRBV12-3/TRBV12-4 | . | few | TGTGCCAGCATGGTAGGGGGTTTTGGAGAGACCCAGTACTTC | CASMVGGFGETQYF
TRBJ2-2 | TRBV20-1 | . | . | TGCAGTGCTAGAGCGGACCCGGGGCCCACCGGGGAGCTGTTTTTT | CSARADPGPTGELFF
TRBJ2-3 | TRBV7-2 | . | many | TGTGCCAGCAGCCCCAACCTCGGCACAGATACGCAGTATTTT | CASSPNLGTDTQYF
TRBJ1-1 | TRBV6-2/TRBV6-3 | . | few | TGTGCCAGCTATCGCCATAGTGGGGGAGGCACTGAAGCTTTCTTT | CASYRHSGGGTEAFF
TRBJ2-1 | TRBV7-9 | . | . | TGTGCCAGCAGCTTAAATCTAGAAGAGCAGTTCTTC | CASSLNLEEQFF
TRBJ2-2 | TRBV11-2 | TRBD2 | few | TGTGCCAGCAGCTTCGGACTAGCGGGAGGATGGAACGGGGAGCTGTTTTTT | CASSFGLAGGWNGELFF
TRBJ1-1 | TRBV7-8 | . | many | TGTGCCACCCGGAGGGGGGCTGCTGAAGCTTTCTTT | CATRRGAAEAFF
TRBJ2-1 | TRBV4-1 | TRBD2 | . | TGCGCCAGCAGCCCAGGCGGGGGAGCGGGGTGGAATGAGCAGTTCTTC | CASSPGGGAGWNEQFF
TRBJ1-2 | TRBV19 | TRBD1 | . | TGTGCCAGTAGGACAGGGGGCTTCGGTGGCTACACCTTC | CASRTGGFGGYTF
TRBJ1-6 | TRBV7-7 | . | . | TGTGCCAGCAGCCTAGGACAGAATTCACCCCTCCACTTT | CASSLGQNSPLHF
TRBJ2-3 | TRBV5-5 | . | few | TGTGCCTCGGGGGTAGCGGAACCAAGAACAGATACGCAGTATTTT | CASGVAEPRTDTQYF
TRBJ2-1 | TRBV24-1 | . | . | TGTGCCACCAGTGATTGGTTTGAAGGGACTGAGCAGTTCTTC | CATSDWFEGTEQFF
TRBJ1-1 | TRBV4-3 | . | . | TGCGCCAGCAGCCAAGTCGGTAGGACGAACACTGAAGCTTTCTTT | CASSQVGRTNTEAFF
TRBJ2-4 | TRBV28 | . | few | TGTGCCAGCAGTTTCAGCGGGAACATTCAGTACTTC | CASSFSGNIQYF
TRBJ1-1 | TRBV18 | . | . | TGTGCCAGCTCACCACCGGGTTGGAGGGATGAAGCTTTCTTT | CASSPPGWRDEAFF
TRBJ1-6 | TRBV30 | . | once | TGTGCCTGGAGATCCCGACAGGATTATAATTCACCCCTCCACTTT | CAWRSRQDYNSPLHF
TRBJ1-4 | TRBV12-3/TRBV12-4 | . | . | TGTGCCAGCAGGTCCGGGACGGGTAATGAAAAACTGTTTTTT | CASRSGTGNEKLFF
TRBJ2-1 | TRBV7-7 | TRBD2 | few | TGTGCTAGCAGCTTACTCCTAGCGGGAGGGCCATTGACCTCTGAGCAGTTCTTC | CASSLLLAGGPLTSEQFF
TRBJ2-1 | TRBV12-3/TRBV12-4 | TRBD1 | . | TGTGCCAGCAGTTTCACGCAGGGGGCGAATGAGCAGTTCTTC | CASSFTQGANEQFF
TRBJ1-1 | TRBV7-8 | . | many | TGTGCCAGCAGCTTAGGGTCGAGATCGAACACTGAAGCTTTCTTT | CASSLGSRSNTEAFF
TRBJ2-1 | TRBV7-2 | TRBD2 | . | TGTGCCAGCAGCCCACACCGACTAGCGGGAGGGCCTTCCGGCCCCTACAATGAGCAGTTCTTC | CASSPHRLAGGPSGPYNEQFF
TRBJ2-5 | TRBV7-2 | TRBD2 | many | TGTGCCAGCAGCATCCGGACTAGCGGGAGGGTAACAGAGACCCAGTACTTC | CASSIRTSGRVTETQYF
TRBJ2-7 | TRBV7-2 | . | many | TGTGCCAGCAGCTTAGTAGATTACGAGCAGTACTTC | CASSLVDYEQYF
TRBJ2-2 | TRBV6-2/TRBV6-3 | . | . | TGTGCCAGCAGTTACGTTTTCGGGACTGGTGGGGAGCTGTTTTTT | CASSYVFGTGGELFF
TRBJ2-5 | TRBV7-6 | . | few | TGTGCCAGCAGCAGGAGGATTCAAGAGACCCAGTACTTC | CASSRRIQETQYF
TRBJ1-2 | TRBV12-3/TRBV12-4 | . | . | TGTGCCAGCAGTTTATTCCGGGGGGACTATGGCTACACCTTC | CASSLFRGDYGYTF